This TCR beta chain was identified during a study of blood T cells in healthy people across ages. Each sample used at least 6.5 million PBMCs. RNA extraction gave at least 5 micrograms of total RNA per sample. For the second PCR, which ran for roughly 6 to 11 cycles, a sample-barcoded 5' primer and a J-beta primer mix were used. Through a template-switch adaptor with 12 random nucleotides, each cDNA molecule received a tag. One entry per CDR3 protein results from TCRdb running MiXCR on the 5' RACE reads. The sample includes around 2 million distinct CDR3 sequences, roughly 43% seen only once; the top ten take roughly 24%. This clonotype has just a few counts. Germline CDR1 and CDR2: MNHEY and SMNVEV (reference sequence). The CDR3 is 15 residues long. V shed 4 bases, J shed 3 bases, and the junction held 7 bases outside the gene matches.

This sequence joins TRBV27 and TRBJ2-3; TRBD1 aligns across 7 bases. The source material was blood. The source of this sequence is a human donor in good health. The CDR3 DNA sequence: TGTGCCAGCAGTTGGGACAGCGAGTTAACAGATACGCAGTATTTT. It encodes CASSWDSELTDTQYF.